This note documents a single T cell receptor beta chain sequence. Per the authors' pipeline: Estimated nucleated cell counts came from reference gene primer amplification. The table came from immunoSEQ multiplex PCR; TCRdb's copy has only in-frame clones and leaves some out. Clone size and the V and J calls come from that table; the DNA yielded D and trimming. The sample contains 110,000 or so clones, around 85% of which appear only once. V gave up 6 bases and J gave up 2 bases, with 8 bases separating them. This CDR3 is 12 amino acids long. Germline V gives CDR1 SNHLY, CDR2 FYNNEI. The sample belongs to a study of blood T cell repertoires in COVID-19. Enrollment of patients from Seattle took place during active infection, with longitudinal follow-up.

The chain links TRBV2 to TRBJ2-7, with D perhaps TRBD2 (6 bases). This receptor was obtained from a woman aged 55-69 years with COVID-19, enrolled during active disease. The sequencing input was peripheral blood. CDR3 bases: TGTGCCAGCAGAAGGACTACCTACGAGCAGTACTTC. Protein sequence: CASRRTTYEQYF.